This T cell receptor beta chain was identified in a study of blood T cell repertoires in COVID-19. Study summary: COVID-19 samples collected from the United States, Italy and Spain covered acute and convalescent phases. The analysed material was cDNA or gDNA that came from T cells, B-cell-depleted T cells, or PBMCs.

With V trimmed by 3 bases and J by 2 bases, 1 base remained unmatched. Germline V lookup: CDR1 KGHSH, CDR2 LQKENI. CDR3 length equals 14 residues. Cohorts were based on clinical histories the participants reported. Authors' data handling: Reference gene primers were amplified, and this amplification served to estimate nucleated cell counts. Clones were sequenced by immunoSEQ multiplex PCR, and TCRdb holds only the in-frame ones, with some missing. The V and J calls and clone size were taken over from that table, and D and trimming were inferred from the DNA. The sample yields about 260,000 clones, about 82% seen once.

The receptor was derived from a woman aged 45-60 years who had recovered from COVID-19. The sequenced sample consisted of PBMCs or T cells enriched from blood (not recorded which). The chain is built from TRBV18 and TRBJ2-1, with 7 nucleotides matching TRBD1. The CDR3 here is CASSPDRPYNEQFF. The CDR3 DNA is TGTGCCAGCTCACCGGACAGGCCCTACAATGAGCAGTTCTTC.